This T cell receptor beta chain was observed in a study of patients and donors after allogeneic stem cell transplantation. Germline V lookup: CDR1 LNHNV, CDR2 YYDKDF (reference sequence). Between the trimmed V and J ends, which lost 0 bases and 1 base, there was a span of 9 bases. CDR3 length: 15 residues. MiXCR, run by TCRdb on the RT-PCR reads, gives a single entry per CDR3 protein. Altogether more than 150,000 distinct CDR3 sequences are present, 35% to 50% being singletons, with the ten largest covering approximately 30%. In its sample, this clonotype was seen a few times. This receptor was identified in a human donor who was either an allogeneic HSCT recipient or a stem cell or donor lymphocyte infusion donor (not recorded which). It is not recorded whose cells these are; they may come from a transplant donor. The chain carries TRBV15 and TRBJ1-1; no clear D gene. Material for sequencing was blood, either unsorted or a sorted T cell fraction (not recorded which). For the CDR3, the DNA is TGTGCCACCAGCAGAGATTTGGGTCCGAACACTGAAGCTTTCTTT. Translating gives CATSRDLGPNTEAFF.